This T cell receptor (beta chain) stems from a study of regulatory T cells in long-lasting Graves disease (dated by TCRdb to the early 2020s). General notes on the study: In the newly diagnosed Graves' disease group, patients had been taking antithyroid drugs for less than 3 months. Peripheral blood TCR sequencing and RNA sequencing compared persistent Graves' disease patients with newly diagnosed Graves' disease patients. The study was conducted in China and was registered as a clinical trial. TCR sequencing covered 13 persistent and 20 newly diagnosed Graves' disease patients, around 35 samples in total.

Worth noting for this clonotype: It has no known antigen specificity. Base-call qualities are not available, and no considerably larger clone is one nucleotide away.

Spanning cysteine to phenylalanine, the CDR3 consists of 15 amino acids. Only CDR3 DNA is held: 45 bases, read in frame from base 1. From V the trimming removes 6 bases and from J it removes 1 base, while the gene matches leave 5 bases of the junction unaccounted for. What this sample's time point label stands for: newly diagnosed GD, antithyroid drugs for less than 3 months. For both TCR sequencing and RNA sequencing, RNA was extracted from PBMCs using TRIzol. The diagnosis of Graves' disease was made according to American Thyroid Association guidelines. Patients were recruited from an endocrinology department in Xi'an, China. Each patient gave around 9.2 milliliters of peripheral blood, collected in an EDTA anticoagulant tube. PBMCs were isolated by Ficoll Paque Plus density gradient separation without further T cell sorting. An Agilent 2100 Bioanalyzer and agarose gel were used to check RNA quality, and a NanoDrop 2000 was used to measure RNA concentration.

The full study reports these points: Patients with persistent disease shared more public clonotypes (around 2,500) than newly diagnosed patients did (around 980). Preferential use of TRBV28, TRBJ1-2 and TRBJ2-5 was observed in persistent disease, whereas TRBV20-1 and TRBJ2-1 were favored in newly diagnosed disease. As a limitation, the authors acknowledged that the small sample size may reduce accuracy. Sequencing and analysis were restricted to the TCR beta chain. Lower TCR Shannon entropy and fewer highly expanded clones were observed in persistent Graves' disease patients than in newly diagnosed patients, which suggested clonal expansion. The study examined only peripheral blood because the primary lesion, thyroid tissue, could not be accessed.

Libraries were made using multiplex PCR. The sequencing machine was an Illumina HiSeq 4000. TCR beta libraries were built with iRepertoire HTBI primers and Arm-PCR amplification of CDR3 regions. Gel purification was performed on PCR products prior to sequencing. Turning to the authors' computational methods: Across samples, 60 to 70 TRBV and over 11 TRBJ segments were identified and used for gene usage analysis of CDR3 amino acid clonotypes. COPE and FqMerger were used to merge the filtered high-quality paired reads into contigs. BLAST was used to align contigs to the IMGT TRBV, TRBD and TRBJ reference genes, and CDR3 was defined following IMGT. Clonotypes above 0.1% frequency were classified as highly expanded clones. Repertoire diversity was measured by Shannon entropy, and V-J evenness by the Gini coefficient. A clonotype found in more than one individual was treated as public. Using fastp at Q25 and MiXCR, TCRdb reprocessed the public reads and kept productive beta chains. Every CDR3 protein is listed once, alongside the most common genes and DNA of its rows. TCRdb, not the authors, supplied the V and J calls. The sample table lists more than 400,000 distinct CDR3 sequences, about 16% of them with a count of one. The ten top clones hold approximately 12% of the sample.

These data were also filed under a second study, of T cells in Graves' hyperthyroidism and ophthalmopathy. As that second paper reports: Stable Graves' hyperthyroidism was defined as the absence of progression to ophthalmopathy over 18 months of follow-up. Hyperthyroidism patients were newly diagnosed, with disease duration under 2 months, and aged 18 to 65 years. The study excluded patients with uncontrolled infections, other autoimmune diseases, pregnancy or lactation. Diagnoses were established on the basis of clinical symptoms, serum thyroxine and TRAb, thyroid ultrasound, and orbital computed tomography. The first round of RT-PCR for the TCR CDR3 was performed with the HTBI primer set and the Qiagen OneStep RT-PCR kit. Most expanded thyroid clonotypes (frequency above 0.001) were also found in blood, which suggests that blood repertoires may mirror thyroid immune responses. A 13 V-J signature model separated ophthalmopathy from stable hyperthyroidism, with 87.88% sensitivity and about 81% specificity in cross-validation and 80%/75% in testing. In validation, the model predicted progression to ophthalmopathy a median of about 6 months before onset, with roughly 70% sensitivity and about 75% specificity. A discovery cohort of roughly 100 patients, roughly 43 with Graves' ophthalmopathy and 57 with stable Graves' hyperthyroidism, was used to find distinguishing TCR V-J signatures. Prospective prediction of ophthalmopathy was tested in an independent validation cohort consisting of 18 to 20 hyperthyroidism patients and 17 patients who later progressed to ophthalmopathy. The roughly 94 discovery patients were randomly split 7:3 into training and test sets. In addition, the study compared T-cell repertoires in thyroid tissue and in blood from five or six Graves' hyperthyroidism patients. Following sampling, methimazole starting at 30 mg daily was given to hyperthyroidism patients, and high-dose intravenous methylprednisolone was given to ophthalmopathy patients. Libraries were constructed in a second round of multiplex PCR, after which size selection and purification were performed. Paired-end sequencing of the libraries was performed with 100 bp reads on an Illumina HiSeq2000. Raw data were processed with SOAPnuke, discarding reads with adapters, uncalled bases, mean Phred below 15, or no exact constant-primer or identifier match. COPE v1.2.5 was used to merge high-quality paired reads, and clonotypes were defined as unique nucleotide sequences. MiTCR v1.1 was used to align clonotypes to the IMGT TRBV, TRBD and TRBJ reference segments. The analysis included only V-J combinations with a frequency above 0.0001, which together covered 99% to 99.2% of the repertoires. A TCS score was defined as the ratio between F50 (clonal expansion) and ExV (chaos), using BLOSUM62-based TCRdist between CDR3 peptides within each V-J. Welch's t-statistics and random forest reduced several hundred V-J features to 13, which were used in a naive Bayes classifier (R e1071). No statistical method was used to fix the sample size in advance, and group allocation was not hidden from the investigators. According to the paper, TCR Vbeta CDR3 sequencing was carried out on around 140 peripheral blood samples, which came from 40 to 45 ophthalmopathy, 80 or so hyperthyroidism and roughly 17 progressor patients.

The receptor was isolated from a middle-aged man with Graves disease. Donor details come from another sample of the same person, matched by shared clones. The chain couples TRBV12-3 or TRBV12-4 to TRBJ1-3; TRBD1 matches 8 bases in the middle. The source material was peripheral blood mononuclear cells (PBMCs), sampled at new diagnosis, from a patient treated with antithyroid drugs. The base sequence is TGTGCCAGCAGAAAGTACAGGGGGTCTGGAAACACCATATATTTT. This sequence encodes CASRKYRGSGNTIYF.